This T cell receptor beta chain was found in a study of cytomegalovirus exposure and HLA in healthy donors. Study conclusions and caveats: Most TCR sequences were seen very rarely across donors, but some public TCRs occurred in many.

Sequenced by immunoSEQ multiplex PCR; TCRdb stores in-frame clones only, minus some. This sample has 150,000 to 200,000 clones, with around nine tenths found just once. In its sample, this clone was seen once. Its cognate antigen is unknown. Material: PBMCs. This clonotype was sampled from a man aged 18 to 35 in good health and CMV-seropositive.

CDR3 amino acids: CASSVESGEGDNEQFF. DNA for the CDR3: TGTGCCAGCAGCGTAGAAAGCGGAGAGGGGGACAATGAGCAGTTCTTC. This sequence joins TRBV9 and TRBJ2-1; a possible D gene is TRBD1 (6 bases). Germline V lookup: CDR1 SGDLS, CDR2 YYNGEE. Trimming took 0 bases from V and 5 from J, leaving 15 bases between them. CDR3 size: 16 residues. Variable domain in full (rest from reference TRBV9 and TRBJ2-1): DSGVTQTPKHLITATGQRVTLRCSPRSGDLSVYWYQQSLDQGLQFLIQYYNGEERAKGNILERFSAQQFPDLHSELNLSSLELGDSALYFCASSVESGEGDNEQFFGPGTRLTVL.